What follows describes a single T cell receptor beta chain. V was pared by 0 bases and J by 3 bases, with 19 bases between. This CDR3 contains 19 residues. CDR1 is SGHRS, CDR2 YFSETQ, per germline. This sample was taken from a study of control samples from healthy donors and cancer patients. Measured with immunoSEQ multiplex PCR; TCRdb has only the in-frame clones, and not every one. The data hold 120,000 or so clones, with 70% to 90% observed a single time. The source material was blood. The receptor comes from a man aged 55 to 70 in good health. V is TRBV5-1 and J is TRBJ2-6; D is undetermined. The CDR3 DNA reads TGCGCCAGCAGCTTGGACGTGATTGCGTTGAGTAGTGGGGCCAACGTCCTGACTTTC. Its translation: CASSLDVIALSSGANVLTF.